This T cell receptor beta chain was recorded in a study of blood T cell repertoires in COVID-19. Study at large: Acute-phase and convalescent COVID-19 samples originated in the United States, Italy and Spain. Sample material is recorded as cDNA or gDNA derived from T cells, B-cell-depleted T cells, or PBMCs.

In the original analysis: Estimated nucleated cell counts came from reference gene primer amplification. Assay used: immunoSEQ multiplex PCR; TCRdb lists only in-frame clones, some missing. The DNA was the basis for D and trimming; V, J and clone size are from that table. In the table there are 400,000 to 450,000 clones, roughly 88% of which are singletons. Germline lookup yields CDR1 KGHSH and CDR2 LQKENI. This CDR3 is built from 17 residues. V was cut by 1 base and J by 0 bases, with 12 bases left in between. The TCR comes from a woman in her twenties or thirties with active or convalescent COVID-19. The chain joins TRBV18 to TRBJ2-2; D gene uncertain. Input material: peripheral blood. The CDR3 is CASSPLPPTTNTGELFF. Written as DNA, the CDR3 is TGTGCCAGCTCACCACTACCCCCCACTACGAACACCGGGGAGCTGTTTTTT.